The 17 T cell receptor beta chains listed next were all sequenced from one sample in a study of identical twins. MiXCR was run by TCRdb on the 5' RACE reads, yielding one entry per CDR3 protein. Among some 500,000 distinct CDR3 sequences listed, under 25% were seen once. The same data also contributed to another study, on T cells expressing NK-cell markers.

Sequenced material: CD4+ T cells sorted from blood. These receptors all come from a young woman in good health.

This clonotype has only a few counts. The chain has TRBV20-1 and TRBJ1-3; TRBD1 aligns across 7 bases. V lost 5 bases and J lost 4; bases outside the gene matches: 5. CDR3 length: 13 amino acids. Germline CDR1 and CDR2: DFQATT and SNEGSKA (reference sequence). CDR3 nucleotide sequence: TGCAGTGCTTACAGGGGCGGAGGAAACACCATATATTTT. Amino acid sequence: CSAYRGGGNTIYF.

The table lists this clonotype with many counts. The chain couples TRBV7-9 to TRBJ2-2, with 8 bases matching TRBD1. Per the germline V gene, CDR1 is SEHNR and CDR2 is FQNEAQ (reference sequence). J lost 7 bases, V lost 4 bases, and 8 bases had no gene match. CDR3 length: 15 amino acids. CDR3 loop: CASSSRTGRSGELFF. The CDR3 region has the DNA TGTGCCAGCAGCTCTCGGACAGGGAGGAGCGGGGAGCTGTTTTTT.

The V and J genes are TRBV6-5 and TRBJ2-5, with D possibly being TRBD2 (5 bases). Per the germline V gene, CDR1 is MNHEY and CDR2 is SVGAGI. The V gene lost 4 bases and the J gene lost 5 bases, with 17 bases spanning the gap. The CDR3 contains 15 residues. This chain's CDR3 is CASSSASGRWETQYF. CDR3 nucleotides: TGTGCCAGCAGTTCCGCCAGCGGAAGATGGGAGACCCAGTACTTC.

In its sample, this clonotype was seen many times. The J gene is TRBJ2-5, the V gene TRBV12-3 or TRBV12-4, with 9 nucleotides matching TRBD1. With V trimmed by 6 bases and J by 5 bases, 10 bases remained unmatched. The CDR3 loop spans 15 amino acids. As DNA, the CDR3 is TGTGCCAGCAGCATAGGACAGGGGATGGGGGAGACCCAGTACTTC. It yields the protein CASSIGQGMGETQYF.

The table lists this clonotype with a few counts. V usage is TRBV18 and J usage is TRBJ1-1; tentatively, D is TRBD1 (6 bases). The V gene's germline CDR1 is KGHSH and CDR2 LQKENI. The CDR3 sequence is 13 residues long. Trimming stripped 7 bases from V and 3 bases from J, with 12 bases between. The CDR3 DNA reads TGTGCCAGCTTGAGGGACATCTACACTGAAGCTTTCTTT. Its protein is CASLRDIYTEAFF.

This clonotype was found a few times. CDR3 nucleotide sequence: TGTGCCAGCAGCTTAGTATTTGAACCTCGGGCGGGAGGGGTCTACAATGAGCAGTTCTTC. This gives the protein CASSLVFEPRAGGVYNEQFF. The chain couples TRBV11-2 to TRBJ2-1, with 9 nucleotides matching TRBD2. Germline assignment: CDR1 SGHAT and CDR2 FQNNGV. The CDR3 consists of 20 residues. Germline trimming cut 1 base from V and 3 bases from J; bases unmatched to any gene: 16. The full variable domain, rest sourced from reference TRBV11-2 and TRBJ2-1, is EAGVAQSPRYKIIEKRQSVAFWCNPISGHATLYWYQQILGQGPKLLIQFQNNGVVDDSQLPKDRFSAERLKGVDSTLKIQPAKLEDSAVYLCASSLVFEPRAGGVYNEQFFGPGTRLTVL.

This chain joins TRBV9 and TRBJ2-3; 8 bases agree with TRBD2. CDR3 size: 15 residues. V was pared by 0 bases and J by 3 bases, with 3 bases of the junction left unmatched. Looked up from germline, CDR1 is SGDLS and CDR2 is YYNGEE. DNA of the CDR3: TGTGCCAGCAGCGTAGCCGGCGGGGGGACAGATACGCAGTATTTT. It is translated as CASSVAGGGTDTQYF. The whole variable domain, remainder taken from reference TRBV9 and TRBJ2-3, is DSGVTQTPKHLITATGQRVTLRCSPRSGDLSVYWYQQSLDQGLQFLIQYYNGEERAKGNILERFSAQQFPDLHSELNLSSLELGDSALYFCASSVAGGGTDTQYFGPGTRLTVL.

This clonotype came up a few times. The chain is built from TRBV6-1 and TRBJ1-4, with D possibly matching TRBD1 (5 bases). CDR3 length equals 13 residues. The germline V gene has CDR1 MNHNS and CDR2 SASEGT. The ends were cut back, 8 bases at V and 3 bases at J, with 10 bases in the middle. This CDR3 is CASQGGPNEKLFF. CDR3 nucleotide sequence: TGTGCCAGCCAGGGCGGGCCTAATGAAAAACTGTTTTTT.

The table lists this clonotype with many counts. The chain combines TRBV6-2 or TRBV6-3 with TRBJ2-4; D not certain. Germline CDR1 MNHEY, CDR2 SVGEGT. The germline V and J ends were trimmed by 4 bases and 3 bases, with 13 bases remaining between them. This CDR3 comprises 15 residues. The CDR3, as DNA: TGTGCCAGCAGTTCGACGGCGTTTGTCAAAAACATTCAGTACTTC. Translation gives CASSSTAFVKNIQYF.

This clonotype was counted ten times or more. At one end, the junction sequence differs from germline, possibly due to a read error. The chain employs TRBV5-1 and TRBJ2-3, with D possibly called TRBD1 or TRBD2 (5 bases each). CDR3 length: 14 amino acids. Germline-derived CDR1 and CDR2 are SGHRS and YFSETQ. CDR3 nucleotides: TGTGCCAGCAGTTTGGGTGGGGGTCCAGATACGCAGTATTTT. It translates to CASSLGGGPDTQYF.

This clonotype was observed at least ten times. The rearrangement links TRBV20-1 to TRBJ1-4; D remains ambiguous. V gave up 2 bases and J gave up 1 base, with 11 bases separating them. The CDR3 extends over 15 amino acids. Germline loops: CDR1 DFQATT, CDR2 SNEGSKA (reference sequence). The CDR3 sequence is CSARLEGRTNEKLFF. CDR3 nucleotides: TGCAGTGCTAGATTGGAAGGCCGAACTAATGAAAAACTGTTTTTT.

The CDR3 nucleotides read TGTGCCAGCAGAAAACAGGGATTTAAAACTGAAGCTTTCTTT. Translating it yields CASRKQGFKTEAFF. The rearrangement uses TRBV12-3 or TRBV12-4 and TRBJ1-1; a possible D gene is TRBD1 (6 bases). CDR3 length: 14 amino acids. V lost 6 bases and J 5 bases, leaving 16 bases between the germline ends.

This clonotype was observed at least ten times. The chain joins TRBV20-1 to TRBJ2-2; TRBD1 matches at 9 bases. The CDR3 has 13 amino acids. Unmatched junction bases numbered 5, after V lost 7 bases and J lost 5 bases. The germline gives CDR1 DFQATT, CDR2 SNEGSKA (reference sequence). The CDR3 here is CSVGQGSTGELFF. In DNA form, the CDR3 reads TGCAGTGTTGGACAGGGGAGTACCGGGGAGCTGTTTTTT.

This clonotype has more than one count but fewer than ten. The chain joins TRBV20-1 to TRBJ1-1; 8 nucleotides align to TRBD1. This CDR3 comprises 16 residues. Germline assignment: CDR1 DFQATT and CDR2 SNEGSKA (reference sequence). V lost 6 bases and J lost 4; bases outside the gene matches: 16. CDR3 sequence (DNA): TGCAGTGCACACGGGACAGGTTCGGTCGGGGGCACTGAAGCTTTCTTT. This codes for CSAHGTGSVGGTEAFF.

Only a few counts were recorded for this clonotype. The V call is TRBV6-1, the J call TRBJ1-2, with D hard to call. From germline, CDR1 is MNHNS and CDR2 SASEGT. Between the trimmed V and J ends, which lost 11 bases and 8 bases, there was a span of 21 bases. The CDR3 extends over 13 amino acids. DNA for the CDR3: TGTGCCTCCACCCGGGGAGGCTCTGAGGGCTACACCTTC. This codes for CASTRGGSEGYTF.

The V call is TRBV10-2, the J call TRBJ2-6, with D unclear. Germline loops: CDR1 WSHSY, CDR2 SAAADI. Trimming took 3 bases from V and 1 from J, leaving 10 bases between them. This CDR3 is built from 16 residues. The CDR3 protein is CASSDMGVSGANVLTF. CDR3 in DNA: TGCGCCAGCAGTGATATGGGTGTTTCTGGGGCCAACGTCCTGACTTTC.

This clonotype was counted ten times or more. Mismatch with germline at one junction end may stem from a read error. The rearrangement links TRBV20-1 to TRBJ2-7, with TRBD1 matching over 8 bases. Germline CDR1 reads DFQATT; CDR2 reads SNEGSKA (reference sequence). The CDR3 totals 12 residues. The chain's CDR3 is CSGRQGMTEQYF. Written as DNA, the CDR3 is TGCAGTGGTAGACAGGGGATGACCGAGCAGTACTTC.